What follows is one T cell receptor (beta chain) and its context. As yet, its antigen is unknown. TCRdb's table, derived via immunoSEQ multiplex PCR, lists solely in-frame clones and lacks some. This table has about 1 million clones, 75% to 80% appearing once. The sample originates from a study of shared clonotypes between healthy human individuals. Study results and limitations: Some naive CD4 clonotypes, about 5.5%, turned up in common across several donors.

CDR3 length: 17 amino acids. V shed 5 bases and J shed 0 bases, with 14 bases lying between them. Germline-derived CDR1 and CDR2 are SGHTA and FQGNSA. This chain links TRBV7-2 with TRBJ2-6; D might be TRBD2 (5 bases). The sequence derives from a man between 18 and 35 years old in good health. Some clones in this sample may be carry-over from other donors' samples. The sequenced sample consisted of memory CD4+ T cells from PBMCs. The subset is: CD45RA-negative fraction. The CDR3 here is CASSPRLGSSGANVLTF. The CDR3 DNA reads TGTGCCAGCAGCCCCCGCCTGGGGAGCTCTGGGGCCAACGTCCTGACTTTC.